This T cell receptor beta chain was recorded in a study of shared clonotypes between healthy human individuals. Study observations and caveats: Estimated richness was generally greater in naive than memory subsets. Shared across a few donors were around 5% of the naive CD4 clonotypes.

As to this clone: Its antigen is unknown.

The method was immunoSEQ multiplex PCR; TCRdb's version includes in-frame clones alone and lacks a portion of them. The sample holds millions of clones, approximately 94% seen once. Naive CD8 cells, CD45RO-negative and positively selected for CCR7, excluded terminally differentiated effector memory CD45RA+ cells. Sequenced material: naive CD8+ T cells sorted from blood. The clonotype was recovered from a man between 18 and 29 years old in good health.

The CDR3 DNA sequence: TGTGCCAGCAGTTTTAGGGTTTCCCGTGGAAGAGATACGCAGTATTTT. This codes for CASSFRVSRGRDTQYF. The gene calls are TRBV28 and TRBJ2-3, with no clear D. The CDR3 covers 16 residues. Germline V gene sequence: CDR1 MDHEN, CDR2 SYDVKM. The V gene lost 3 bases and the J gene lost 5 bases, with 18 bases spanning the gap.